The clone carrying this TCR beta chain was found a few times. Its antigen is unknown. This sample is part of a study of follicular helper T cells after annual influenza vaccination. As for the study in general: Across the 2013-2014, 2014-2015 and 2015-2016 vaccination seasons, some subjects were resampled. Findings of the study overall: Recurrent ICOS+CD38+ cTfh clonotypes included tetramer and AIM influenza-specific ones.

Data came from immunoSEQ multiplex PCR; TCRdb stores just in-frame clones and leaves some out. The sample carries nearly 7,000 clones, about four fifths recorded once. As to time point: 2015-2016 season, 7 days after influenza vaccination. Between the trimmed V and J ends, which lost 0 bases and 8 bases, there was a span of 11 bases. Germline V gene lookup returns CDR1 SEHNR and CDR2 FQNEAQ (reference sequence). CDR3 length: 15 residues. The receptor was derived from an adult who received the influenza vaccine. The V and J genes are TRBV7-9 and TRBJ1-6; tentative D call: TRBD1 (6 bases). This sample comprised CXCR5- memory CD4+ T cells sorted from blood, obtained 7 days after influenza vaccination. CDR3: CASSLASRGYSPLHF. In nucleotides, the CDR3 is TGTGCCAGCAGCTTAGCATCTAGGGGGTATTCACCCCTCCACTTT.